These 25 T cell receptor beta chains share one sample of origin, sequenced in a study of blood T cell repertoires in COVID-19. Some clones are missing from TCRdb's copy, which holds only in-frame ones; the method was immunoSEQ multiplex PCR. The sample holds 150,000 to 200,000 clones, under 80% seen once. Sequenced material: peripheral blood. The receptor source for this set is a woman older than 75 with acute or convalescent COVID-19.

The V call is TRBV5-1, the J call TRBJ2-5; no definite D call. CDR1 is SGHRS, CDR2 YFSETQ, per germline. This CDR3 region has 10 residues. The germline V and J ends were trimmed by 6 bases and 5 bases, with 5 bases remaining between them. CDR3 protein: CASKEETQYF. The CDR3 nucleotides are TGCGCCAGCAAAGAGGAGACCCAGTACTTC. Full variable domain (rest looked up from reference TRBV5-1 and TRBJ2-5): KAGVTQTPRYLIKTRGQQVTLSCSPISGHRSVSWYQQTPGQGLQFLFEYFSETQRNKGNFPGRFSGRQFSNSRSEMNVSTLELGDSALYLCASKEETQYFGPGTRLLVL.

The J gene is TRBJ2-1, the V gene TRBV7-6; 10 nucleotides line up with TRBD2. Losses at the gene ends were 1 base for V and 8 bases for J; bases not matched to a gene: 8. The germline gives CDR1 SGHVS, CDR2 FNYEAQ. The CDR3 has 16 residues. CDR3 sequence reads: CASSLVAGGFRDEQFF. CDR3 DNA sequence: TGTGCCAGCAGCTTAGTAGCGGGAGGTTTTAGGGATGAGCAGTTCTTC.

This chain links TRBV6-2 or TRBV6-3 with TRBJ2-3; TRBD2 is a possible D gene (6 bases). The CDR3 runs to 19 residues. V was clipped by 2 bases and J by 1 base, with 22 bases between them. The V gene's germline CDR1 is MNHEY and CDR2 SVGEGT. CDR3 bases: TGTGCCAGCAGTTACCCGCCCGAGGAGGGCGGATTGGGCACAGATACGCAGTATTTT. Translation gives CASSYPPEEGGLGTDTQYF.

The genes are TRBV25-1 and TRBJ2-5; D remains ambiguous. CDR1 and CDR2 from the germline V gene are MGHDK and SYGVNS. The V end lost 6 bases, the J end lost 2 bases, and 4 bases lay between the germline ends. The CDR3 totals 11 residues. CDR3 loop: CASREQETQYF. CDR3 bases: TGTGCCAGCAGGGAGCAAGAGACCCAGTACTTC.

The chain employs TRBV30 and TRBJ1-6, with unresolved D. Germline CDR1 and CDR2: GTSNPN and SVGIG (reference sequence). The CDR3 spans 11 residues. V gave up 2 bases and J gave up 10 bases, with 6 bases separating them. The CDR3 region is CAWSTASPLHF. The CDR3 coding sequence is TGTGCCTGGAGTACAGCCTCACCCCTCCACTTT. The whole variable domain, filled in from reference TRBV30 and TRBJ1-6, reads SQTIHQWPATLVQPVGSPLSLECTVEGTSNPNLYWYRQAAGRGLQLLFYSVGIGQISSEVPQNLSASRPQDRQFILSSKKLLLSDSGFYLCAWSTASPLHFGNGTRLTVT.

This clone was observed once. V gene TRBV15 combines with J gene TRBJ2-5, with D perhaps TRBD2 (5 bases). Trimming pared 9 bases from V and 5 bases from J, leaving 19 bases between. The CDR3 loop spans 14 amino acids. Germline CDR1 and CDR2: LNHNV and YYDKDF (reference sequence). The CDR3 spells CATRGSHMEETQYF. The DNA of the CDR3 is TGTGCCACTCGAGGGAGTCACATGGAGGAGACCCAGTACTTC.

The genes are TRBV28 and TRBJ2-3, with D tentatively TRBD2 (5 bases). The germline gives CDR1 MDHEN, CDR2 SYDVKM. Trimming stripped 8 bases from V and 0 bases from J, with 12 bases between. The CDR3 is 14 residues long. CDR3 bases: TGTGCCAGCCGAGGACTTCTTAGCACAGATACGCAGTATTTT. Amino acid sequence: CASRGLLSTDTQYF.

This clone has more than one count but fewer than ten. This chain connects TRBV4-3 to TRBJ2-2; D gene ambiguous. Germline V CDR1 and CDR2: LGHNA, YSLEER. CDR3 length: 13 amino acids. Trimming removed 0 bases from V and 7 bases from J, with 6 bases in between. The chain's CDR3 is CASSQEFNGELFF. The CDR3 nucleotides are TGCGCCAGCAGCCAAGAATTTAACGGGGAGCTGTTTTTT.

J is TRBJ2-5 and V is TRBV27, with 8 bases matching TRBD2. CDR3 length: 15 amino acids. With 5 bases clipped from V and 1 base from J, the junction kept 6 bases outside the gene matches. Germline V gives CDR1 MNHEY, CDR2 SMNVEV (reference sequence). CDR3 sequence reads: CASSGLAESQETQYF. The CDR3, as DNA: TGTGCCAGCAGTGGACTAGCAGAGAGCCAAGAGACCCAGTACTTC.

The chain carries TRBV28 and TRBJ1-4; TRBD1 might be the D (6 bases). The V gene lost 6 bases and the J gene lost 2 bases, with 10 bases spanning the gap. Germline CDR1 MDHEN, CDR2 SYDVKM. The CDR3 runs 14 residues. The CDR3 reads CASRTGGTNEKLFF. In DNA form, the CDR3 reads TGTGCCAGCAGGACAGGAGGCACTAATGAAAAACTGTTTTTT.

V and J are TRBV27 and TRBJ2-3, with 7 positions matching TRBD2. Germline-derived CDR1 and CDR2 are MNHEY and SMNVEV (reference sequence). J lost 2 bases, V lost 4 bases, and 9 bases had no gene match. The CDR3 loop spans 16 amino acids. CDR3 amino acids: CASSSDSGGPTDTQYF. In DNA form, the CDR3 reads TGTGCCAGCAGTTCAGATTCGGGAGGCCCCACAGATACGCAGTATTTT.

This clone has a single count. The chain recombines TRBV6-2 or TRBV6-3 with TRBJ1-3, with unresolved D. Germline V gene data show CDR1 as MNHEY and CDR2 as SVGEGT. V was shortened by 2 bases and J by 0 bases, with 11 bases between the two germline ends. This CDR3 contains 16 residues. CDR3 in amino acids: CASSYRVEVSGNTIYF. In nucleotides, the CDR3 is TGTGCCAGCAGTTACCGGGTCGAGGTCTCTGGAAACACCATATATTTT.

The chain links TRBV3-1 (or the pseudogene TRBV3-2) to TRBJ2-7; 7 bases map to TRBD2. The germline V gene encodes CDR1 LGHDT and CDR2 YNNKEL (reference sequence). J lost 6 bases, V lost 1 base, and 6 bases had no gene match. CDR3 length equals 14 residues. The CDR3 region is CASSQGGSGGEQYF. DNA for the CDR3: TGTGCCAGCAGCCAAGGTGGTTCGGGGGGCGAGCAGTACTTC.

There are a few counts of this clone. The chain links TRBV7-9 to TRBJ1-2, with 8 positions matching TRBD1. CDR3 size: 15 residues. Trimming took 0 bases from V and 4 from J; bases not matched to a gene: 4. The germline V gene encodes CDR1 SEHNR and CDR2 FQNEAQ (reference sequence). The DNA of the CDR3 is TGTGCCAGCAGCTTAGCGCCGGGACAGGCCTATGGCTACACCTTC. Amino acid sequence: CASSLAPGQAYGYTF.

For the CDR3, the DNA is TGCGCCAGCAGCCGCGCTCAGGGGCAAGAGACCCAGTACTTC. It encodes CASSRAQGQETQYF. V gene TRBV4-3 combines with J gene TRBJ2-5, with D possibly being TRBD1 (6 bases). Per the germline V gene, CDR1 is LGHNA and CDR2 is YSLEER. Deletions cut 4 bases from V and 2 bases from J, with 11 bases between. The CDR3 extends over 14 amino acids.

A few counts support this clone. Other DNA sequences of this sample code for an identical CDR3. The chain has TRBV10-1 and TRBJ2-3, with TRBD2 matching over 8 bases. This CDR3 has 16 amino acids. Germline values: CDR1 WNHNN, CDR2 SYGVQD (reference sequence). Trimming removed 0 bases from V and 6 bases from J; junction bases left unmatched: 8. CDR3 bases: TGCGCCAGCAGTGAGTCCGCGGGAGGCCCCCCGGATACGCAGTATTTT. It translates to CASSESAGGPPDTQYF.

DNA of the CDR3: TGTGCCAGCAGTTACTCAGGAGGGACGCCCTACGAGCAGTACTTC. This translates into CASSYSGGTPYEQYF. The rearrangement links TRBV6-5 to TRBJ2-7; D perhaps matches TRBD2 (6 bases). Deletions cut 0 bases from V and 2 bases from J, with 11 bases between. Germline CDR1 MNHEY, CDR2 SVGAGI. The CDR3 is 15 amino acids.

J is TRBJ2-2 and V is TRBV4-3; TRBD2 matches at 10 bases. The CDR3 loop spans 18 amino acids. CDR1 is LGHNA and CDR2 is YSLEER in the germline V gene. Trimming cost V 0 bases and J 8 bases; bases outside gene matches: 12. CDR3 sequence reads: CASSQEYGTSALAGELFF. The CDR3, as DNA: TGCGCCAGCAGCCAAGAATACGGGACTAGCGCCCTAGCTGGGGAGCTGTTTTTT.

This clone was recorded only once. The genes are TRBV3-1 (or the pseudogene TRBV3-2) and TRBJ2-1, with a possible D match to TRBD2 (6 bases). The germline V gene encodes CDR1 LGHDT and CDR2 YNNKEL (reference sequence). V lost 1 base and J 8 bases, leaving 15 bases between the germline ends. This CDR3 has 15 residues. The CDR3 reads CASSQAPGVTDEQFF. The CDR3, as DNA: TGTGCCAGCAGCCAAGCTCCGGGAGTAACGGATGAGCAGTTCTTC.

This clone appeared a single time. The V gene is TRBV28, the J gene TRBJ2-5, with a tentative D call TRBD2 (5 bases). This CDR3 contains 15 residues. V gave up 1 base and J gave up 5 bases, with 14 bases separating them. CDR1 MDHEN and CDR2 SYDVKM come from the germline V gene. CDR3 amino acids: CASSLLVLAAETQYF. In DNA, the CDR3 is TGTGCCAGCAGTTTATTGGTCCTAGCTGCCGAGACCCAGTACTTC.

This chain uses TRBV28 with TRBJ1-2; a weak D match, TRBD1 (6 bases). Trimming removed 8 bases from V and 4 bases from J, with 11 bases in between. Germline V CDR1 and CDR2: MDHEN, SYDVKM. This CDR3 region has 12 residues. The CDR3 bases are TGTGCCAGCCAGGGGCCGACCTATGGCTACACCTTC. Translated, it gives CASQGPTYGYTF.

This clone was observed a single time. V usage is TRBV3-1 (or the pseudogene TRBV3-2) and J usage is TRBJ2-7; 7 bases match TRBD1. The length of the CDR3 is 14 residues. Per the germline V gene, CDR1 is LGHDT and CDR2 is YNNKEL (reference sequence). Trimming removed 2 bases from V and 3 bases from J; junction bases left unmatched: 4. In nucleotides, the CDR3 is TGTGCCAGCAGCCAAAATGGACAGGTCTACGAGCAGTACTTC. Its translation is CASSQNGQVYEQYF.

This clone turned up a few times. The chain employs TRBV6-5 and TRBJ1-6; no firm D call. The CDR3 has 14 residues. Trimming took off 6 bases at V and 8 bases at J, with 14 bases between the two ends. The V gene's germline CDR1 is MNHEY and CDR2 SVGAGI. In nucleotides, the CDR3 is TGTGCCAGCAGCCCCGGTCGAGGGTATTCACCCCTCCACTTT. As protein: CASSPGRGYSPLHF.

The V call is TRBV24-1, the J call TRBJ2-7; 7 nucleotides align to TRBD2. The CDR3 has 14 residues. The J segment lost 0 bases and the V segment lost 9 bases, leaving 7 bases of the junction unmatched. Germline-derived CDR1 and CDR2 are KGHDR and SFDVKD. The CDR3 region is CATSGGSISYEQYF. CDR3 in DNA: TGTGCCACCTCGGGCGGGAGCATCTCCTACGAGCAGTACTTC.

The table lists this clone with a count of one. The chain combines TRBV9 with TRBJ2-2, with 7 bases matching TRBD2. The junction had 4 bases not matched to a gene; V was cut back by 4 bases and J by 1 base. The germline CDR1 and CDR2 sequences are SGDLS and YYNGEE. CDR3 length equals 15 residues. CDR3 sequence (DNA): TGTGCCAGCAGCCCCTCTAGCGGGAACACCGGGGAGCTGTTTTTT. This gives the protein CASSPSSGNTGELFF.